Below, 18 T cell receptor beta chains from the same sample are listed, as sequenced in a study of type 1 regulatory T cells. One entry per CDR3 protein, called by TCRdb with MiXCR from the reads. The sample has tens of thousands of distinct CDR3 sequences; nearly 50% are singletons. Their antigen targets remain unknown. The source material was cultured non-Tr1 T cells, either the whole culture or a sorted T cell fraction (not recorded which). Receptors originate from a human donor in good health.

The chain uses TRBV20-1 and TRBJ1-5; 9 bases line up with TRBD1. This CDR3 region has 14 residues. V was clipped by 6 bases and J by 4 bases; unmatched bases: 7. Germline CDR1 reads DFQATT; CDR2 reads SNEGSKA (reference sequence). The CDR3 loop is CSAQTGTGNQPQHF. The CDR3 region has the DNA TGCAGTGCCCAAACCGGGACAGGGAATCAGCCCCAGCATTTT.

This clonotype was counted a few times. The chain employs TRBV20-1 and TRBJ2-7; possibly TRBD1 for D (6 bases). Trimming removed 4 bases from V and 2 bases from J, with 9 bases in between. Germline CDR1 DFQATT, CDR2 SNEGSKA (reference sequence). CDR3 size: 12 residues. CDR3 amino acids: CSATQGTYEQYF. CDR3 DNA: TGCAGTGCTACTCAGGGGACCTACGAGCAGTACTTC.

The chain carries TRBV19 and TRBJ1-1; TRBD1 aligns across 8 bases. Germline values: CDR1 LNHDA, CDR2 SQIVND (reference sequence). This CDR3 is built from 14 residues. After removal of 4 bases from V and 4 bases from J, the junction contained 5 bases not matched to a gene. This chain's CDR3 is CASSTDRASTEAFF. As DNA, the CDR3 is TGTGCCAGTAGTACGGACAGGGCGAGCACTGAAGCTTTCTTT.

The sample holds a few counts of this clonotype. This chain links TRBV18 with TRBJ2-5, with D perhaps being TRBD1 or TRBD2 (5 bases each). The germline V gene has CDR1 KGHSH and CDR2 LQKENI. This CDR3 has 13 residues. The V gene lost 4 bases and the J gene lost 2 bases, with 8 bases spanning the gap. In DNA, the CDR3 is TGTGCCAGCTCACAGGGGAGTCAAGAGACCCAGTACTTC. It codes for CASSQGSQETQYF.

This clonotype turned up a few times. The chain is built from TRBV11-3 and TRBJ1-3; 9 nucleotides align to TRBD1. There are 15 residues in the CDR3. Germline CDR1 is SGHNT and CDR2 is YENEEA. Germline trimming cut 4 bases from V and 5 bases from J; bases unmatched to any gene: 6. CDR3 coding DNA: TGTGCCAGCAGCTCAACGGACAGGGGACGAAACACCATATATTTT. It encodes CASSSTDRGRNTIYF.

This clonotype has ten or more counts. This chain links TRBV28 with TRBJ2-3; D is unresolved. Germline values: CDR1 MDHEN, CDR2 SYDVKM. Trimming took off 2 bases at V and 3 bases at J, with 9 bases between the two ends. The CDR3 covers 14 residues. As DNA, the CDR3 is TGTGCCAGCAGTTTAATGGCGACTACAGATACGCAGTATTTT. Its protein is CASSLMATTDTQYF.

The chain has TRBV6-6 and TRBJ2-7; unclear D gene. Germline V CDR1 and CDR2: MNHNY, SVGAGI (reference sequence). The CDR3 has 13 amino acids. The V end lost 6 bases, the J end lost 3 bases, and 12 bases lay between the germline ends. This chain's CDR3 is CASSPPPGYEQYF. The CDR3 DNA reads as TGTGCCAGCAGCCCTCCCCCGGGCTACGAGCAGTACTTC.

The V and J genes are TRBV12-3 or TRBV12-4 and TRBJ2-3; D gene uncertain. The CDR3 consists of 15 residues. V shed 8 bases and J shed 0 bases, with 15 bases lying between them. The CDR3 sequence is CASGDTAASTDTQYF. For the CDR3, the DNA is TGTGCCAGCGGGGATACGGCGGCTAGCACAGATACGCAGTATTTT.

This CDR3 is CASSEPRGTGYTF. The CDR3 DNA follows: TGTGCCAGCAGCGAACCTCGGGGTACGGGCTACACCTTC. The chain joins TRBV5-4 to TRBJ1-2; D ambiguous. V shed 4 bases and J shed 8 bases, with 15 bases lying between them. CDR1 and CDR2 from the germline V gene are SGHNT and YYREEE (reference sequence). The CDR3 length is 13 residues.

J is TRBJ2-5 and V is TRBV20-1; TRBD2 aligns across 12 bases. The CDR3 length is 17 residues. V shed 5 bases and J 5 bases; nucleotides not matched to a gene: 15. Germline CDR1 is DFQATT and CDR2 is SNEGSKA (reference sequence). The CDR3 sequence is CSAPRLAGVGWAETQYF. CDR3 coding DNA: TGCAGTGCTCCTAGACTAGCGGGGGTCGGATGGGCGGAGACCCAGTACTTC.

The chain links TRBV7-9 to TRBJ1-3; D gene unclear. The CDR3 is made up of 14 amino acids. V was pared by 9 bases and J by 1 base, with 13 bases between. In germline, CDR1 is SEHNR, CDR2 FQNEAQ (reference sequence). CDR3: CARPDDTSGNTIYF. The CDR3 DNA is TGTGCCAGACCGGATGATACTTCTGGAAACACCATATATTTT.

CDR3 sequence: CASSPTGVDGYTF. Written as DNA, the CDR3 is TGCGCCAGCAGCCCGACAGGGGTGGATGGCTACACCTTC. The chain employs TRBV5-1 and TRBJ1-2; TRBD1 agrees at 8 bases. V lost 4 bases, J lost 6 bases, and 5 bases stayed unmatched. From germline, CDR1 is SGHRS and CDR2 YFSETQ. This CDR3 has 13 residues.

The rearrangement uses TRBV12-3 or TRBV12-4 and TRBJ2-7; TRBD2 aligns across 8 bases. Trimming removed 7 bases from V and 5 bases from J; junction bases left unmatched: 10. The CDR3 spans 14 residues. CDR3 in amino acids: CASTGRGGRDEQYF. CDR3 coding DNA: TGTGCCAGCACTGGTCGGGGGGGCCGTGACGAGCAGTACTTC.

This clonotype was seen a handful of times. V is TRBV5-1 and J is TRBJ2-3; D perhaps matches TRBD1 (5 bases). CDR1 and CDR2 from the germline V gene are SGHRS and YFSETQ. This CDR3 spans 15 amino acids. V lost 1 base and J lost 3, with 12 bases in between. The CDR3 DNA reads TGCGCCAGCAGCTTGCAGGACATTCGAACAGATACGCAGTATTTT. Protein: CASSLQDIRTDTQYF.

This clonotype was seen many times. V and J are TRBV3-1 and TRBJ2-1; D may be TRBD1 (5 bases). Trimming cost V 4 bases and J 4 bases, with 11 bases left between them. CDR3 size: 14 residues. Germline CDR1 and CDR2: LGHDT and YNNKEL (reference sequence). The CDR3 is CASSPLGQYNEQFF. CDR3 sequence (DNA): TGTGCCAGCAGCCCTCTGGGGCAGTACAATGAGCAGTTCTTC.

The CDR3 DNA follows: TGTGCCAGCAGTGAATATCGAAAGGGGTTTGAGCAGTACTTC. This sequence encodes CASSEYRKGFEQYF. The chain is built from TRBV25-1 and TRBJ2-7, with D possibly being TRBD1 (5 bases). CDR3 size: 14 residues. V lost 0 bases and J 7 bases, leaving 13 bases between the germline ends. Germline CDR1 reads MGHDK; CDR2 reads SYGVNS.

CDR3 in amino acids: CASSFAGSTDTQYF. CDR3 bases: TGTGCCAGCAGCTTCGCGGGGAGCACAGATACGCAGTATTTT. The chain links TRBV7-9 to TRBJ2-3; D may be TRBD2 (6 bases). With 3 bases removed from V and 0 bases from J, the gap between germline ends came to 7 bases. This CDR3 contains 14 residues. Germline CDR1 reads SEHNR; CDR2 reads FQNEAQ (reference sequence).

This clonotype was seen only once. V gene TRBV4-1 combines with J gene TRBJ2-1; a possible D gene is TRBD2 (6 bases). CDR3 length equals 15 residues. Germline CDR1 MGHRA, CDR2 YSYEKL. Trimming removed 0 bases at V and 8 bases at J, with 14 bases between. In DNA, the CDR3 is TGCGCCAGCAGCCAAGAGTTCACCCGGAGGGATGAGCAGTTCTTC. Amino acid sequence: CASSQEFTRRDEQFF.